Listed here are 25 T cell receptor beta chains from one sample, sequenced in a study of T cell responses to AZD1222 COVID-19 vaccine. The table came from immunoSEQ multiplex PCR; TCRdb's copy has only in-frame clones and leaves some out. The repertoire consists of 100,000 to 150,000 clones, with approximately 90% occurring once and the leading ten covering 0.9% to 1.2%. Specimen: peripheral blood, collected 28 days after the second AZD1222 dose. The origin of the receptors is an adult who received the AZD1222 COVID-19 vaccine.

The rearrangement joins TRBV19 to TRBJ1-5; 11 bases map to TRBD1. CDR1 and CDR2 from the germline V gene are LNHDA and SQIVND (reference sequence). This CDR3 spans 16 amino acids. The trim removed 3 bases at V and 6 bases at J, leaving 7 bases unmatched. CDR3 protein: CASSIRTGGDGQPQHF. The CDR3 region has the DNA TGTGCCAGTAGTATTCGGACAGGGGGCGACGGTCAGCCCCAGCATTTT.

The CDR3 DNA sequence: TGTGCCAGCAGCAGGGAACCCTACGAGCAGTACTTC. Translated: CASSREPYEQYF. The chain couples TRBV2 to TRBJ2-7, with D tentatively TRBD1 (5 bases). The CDR3 totals 12 residues. Trimming pared 6 bases from V and 2 bases from J, leaving 8 bases between. Germline values: CDR1 SNHLY, CDR2 FYNNEI.

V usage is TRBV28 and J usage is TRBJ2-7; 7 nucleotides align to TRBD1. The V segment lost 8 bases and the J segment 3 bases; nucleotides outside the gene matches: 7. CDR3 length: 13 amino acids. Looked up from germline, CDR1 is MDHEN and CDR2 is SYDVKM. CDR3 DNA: TGTGCCAGCTGGTCGACAGGGAGCTACGAGCAGTACTTC. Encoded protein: CASWSTGSYEQYF. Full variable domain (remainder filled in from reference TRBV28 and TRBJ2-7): DVKVTQSSRYLVKRTGEKVFLECVQDMDHENMFWYRQDPGLGLRLIYFSYDVKMKEKGDIPEGYSVSREKKERFSLILESASTNQTSMYLCASWSTGSYEQYFGPGTRLTVT.

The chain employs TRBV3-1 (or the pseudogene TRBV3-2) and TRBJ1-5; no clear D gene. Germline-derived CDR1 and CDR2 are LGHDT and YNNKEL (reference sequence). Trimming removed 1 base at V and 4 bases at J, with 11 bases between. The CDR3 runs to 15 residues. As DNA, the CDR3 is TGTGCCAGCAGCCAAGGGCTCAGGATGAATCAGCCCCAGCATTTT. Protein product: CASSQGLRMNQPQHF.

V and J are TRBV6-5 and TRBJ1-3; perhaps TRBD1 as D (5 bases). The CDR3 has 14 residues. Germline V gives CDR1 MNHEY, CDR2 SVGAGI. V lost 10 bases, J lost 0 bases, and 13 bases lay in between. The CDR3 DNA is TGTGCCACCTTAGACAGAAACTCTGGAAACACCATATATTTT. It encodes CATLDRNSGNTIYF.

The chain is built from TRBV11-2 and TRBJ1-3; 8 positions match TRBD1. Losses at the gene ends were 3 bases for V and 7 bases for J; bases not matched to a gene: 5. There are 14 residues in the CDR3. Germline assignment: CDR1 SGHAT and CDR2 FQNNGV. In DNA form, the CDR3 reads TGTGCCAGCAGCTTGGACAGGGTCAGCAACACCATATATTTT. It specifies CASSLDRVSNTIYF.

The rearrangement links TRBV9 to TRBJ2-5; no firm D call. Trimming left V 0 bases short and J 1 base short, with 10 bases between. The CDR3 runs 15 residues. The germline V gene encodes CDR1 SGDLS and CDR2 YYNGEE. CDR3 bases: TGTGCCAGCAGCGTAGGTCTGGCAGCCCAAGAGACCCAGTACTTC. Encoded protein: CASSVGLAAQETQYF.

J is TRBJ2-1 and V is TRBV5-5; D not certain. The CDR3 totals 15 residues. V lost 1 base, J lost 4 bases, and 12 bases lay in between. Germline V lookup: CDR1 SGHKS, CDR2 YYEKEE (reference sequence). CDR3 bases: TGTGCCAGCAGCTTGCGGGCTAACAGATACAATGAGCAGTTCTTC. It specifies CASSLRANRYNEQFF.

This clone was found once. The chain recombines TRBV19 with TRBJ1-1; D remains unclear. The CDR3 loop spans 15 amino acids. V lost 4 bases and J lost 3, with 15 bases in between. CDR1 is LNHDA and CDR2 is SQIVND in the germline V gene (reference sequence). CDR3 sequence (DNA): TGTGCCAGTAGTAACGCGGGCAGGCCTGACACTGAAGCTTTCTTT. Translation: CASSNAGRPDTEAFF.

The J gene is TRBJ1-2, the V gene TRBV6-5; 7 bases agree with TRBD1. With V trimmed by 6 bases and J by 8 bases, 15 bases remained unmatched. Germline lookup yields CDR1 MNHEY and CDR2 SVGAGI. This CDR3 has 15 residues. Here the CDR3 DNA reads TGTGCCAGCAGAGTCCCGCTCGACAGGGCAGAGGGCTACACCTTC. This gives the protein CASRVPLDRAEGYTF.

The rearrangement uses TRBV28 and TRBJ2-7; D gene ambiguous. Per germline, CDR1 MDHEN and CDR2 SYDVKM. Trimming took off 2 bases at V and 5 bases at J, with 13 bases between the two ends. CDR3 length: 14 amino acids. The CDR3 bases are TGTGCCAGCAGTTTAGAGCTCAGGCACGACGAGCAGTACTTC. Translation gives CASSLELRHDEQYF. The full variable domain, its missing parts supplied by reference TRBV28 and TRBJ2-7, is DVKVTQSSRYLVKRTGEKVFLECVQDMDHENMFWYRQDPGLGLRLIYFSYDVKMKEKGDIPEGYSVSREKKERFSLILESASTNQTSMYLCASSLELRHDEQYFGPGTRLTVT.

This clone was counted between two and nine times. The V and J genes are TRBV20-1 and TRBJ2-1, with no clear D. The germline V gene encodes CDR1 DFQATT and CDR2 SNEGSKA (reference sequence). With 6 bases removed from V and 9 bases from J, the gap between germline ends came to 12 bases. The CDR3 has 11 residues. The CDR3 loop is CSAARLAEQFF. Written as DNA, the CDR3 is TGCAGTGCAGCGCGACTGGCTGAGCAGTTCTTC.

CDR3 nucleotide sequence: TGCGCCAGCAGCCCCATAAACAGGGGAATACCTGAAGCTTTCTTT. Protein: CASSPINRGIPEAFF. The chain uses TRBV4-1 and TRBJ1-1; 7 nucleotides line up with TRBD1. This CDR3 contains 15 residues. V lost 4 bases and J lost 6; bases outside the gene matches: 11. Germline values: CDR1 MGHRA, CDR2 YSYEKL.

Here the CDR3 reads CASSQATSGRALETQYF. CDR3 nucleotides: TGTGCCAGCAGCCAAGCCACTAGCGGGAGGGCTTTAGAGACCCAGTACTTC. V usage is TRBV3-1 (or the pseudogene TRBV3-2) and J usage is TRBJ2-5; 13 positions match TRBD2. With 1 base clipped from V and 4 bases from J, the junction kept 6 bases outside the gene matches. The CDR3 is 17 amino acids. Per germline, CDR1 LGHDT and CDR2 YNNKEL (reference sequence).

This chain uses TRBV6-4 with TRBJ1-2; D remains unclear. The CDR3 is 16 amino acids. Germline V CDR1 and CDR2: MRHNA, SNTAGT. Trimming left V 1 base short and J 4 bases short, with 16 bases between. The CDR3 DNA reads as TGTGCCAGCAGTGACTACCGGGGAGGGCGTACCTATGGCTACACCTTC. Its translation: CASSDYRGGRTYGYTF.

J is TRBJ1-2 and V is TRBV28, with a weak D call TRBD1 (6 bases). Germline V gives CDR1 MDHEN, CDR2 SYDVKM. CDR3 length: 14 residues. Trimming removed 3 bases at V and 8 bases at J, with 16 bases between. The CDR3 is CASSLSAGQLGYTF. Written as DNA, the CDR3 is TGTGCCAGCAGTTTGAGCGCCGGACAGCTAGGCTACACCTTC.

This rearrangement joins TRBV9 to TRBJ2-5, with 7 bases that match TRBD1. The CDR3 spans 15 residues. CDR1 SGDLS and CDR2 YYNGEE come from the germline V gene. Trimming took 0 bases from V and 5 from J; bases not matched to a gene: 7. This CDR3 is CASSVAQGGPETQYF. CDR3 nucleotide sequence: TGTGCCAGCAGCGTAGCTCAAGGGGGCCCCGAGACCCAGTACTTC.

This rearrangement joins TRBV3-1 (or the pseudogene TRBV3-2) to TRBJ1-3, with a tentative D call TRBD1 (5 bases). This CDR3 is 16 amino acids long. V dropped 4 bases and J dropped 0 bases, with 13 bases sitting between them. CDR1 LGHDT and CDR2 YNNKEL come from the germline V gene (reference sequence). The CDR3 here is CASSPPGQRSGNTIYF. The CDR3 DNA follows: TGTGCCAGCAGCCCACCAGGGCAGCGCTCTGGAAACACCATATATTTT.

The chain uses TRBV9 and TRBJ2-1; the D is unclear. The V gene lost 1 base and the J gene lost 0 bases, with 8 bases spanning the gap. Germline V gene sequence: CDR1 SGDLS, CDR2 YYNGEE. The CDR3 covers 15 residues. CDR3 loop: CASSVTLSSYNEQFF. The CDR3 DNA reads TGTGCCAGCAGCGTAACACTCAGCTCCTACAATGAGCAGTTCTTC.

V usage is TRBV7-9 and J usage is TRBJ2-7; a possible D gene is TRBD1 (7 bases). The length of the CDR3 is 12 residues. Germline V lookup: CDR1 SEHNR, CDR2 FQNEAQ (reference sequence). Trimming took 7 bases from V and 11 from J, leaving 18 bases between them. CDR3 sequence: CASTPGGFRKYF. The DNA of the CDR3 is TGTGCCAGCACCCCAGGGGGGTTCAGGAAGTACTTC.

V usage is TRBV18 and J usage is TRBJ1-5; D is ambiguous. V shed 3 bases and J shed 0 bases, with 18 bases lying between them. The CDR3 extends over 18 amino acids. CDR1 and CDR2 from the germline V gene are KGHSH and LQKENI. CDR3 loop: CASSPVGSRRYSNQPQHF. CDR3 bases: TGTGCCAGCTCACCGGTAGGCTCGAGACGCTATAGCAATCAGCCCCAGCATTTT.

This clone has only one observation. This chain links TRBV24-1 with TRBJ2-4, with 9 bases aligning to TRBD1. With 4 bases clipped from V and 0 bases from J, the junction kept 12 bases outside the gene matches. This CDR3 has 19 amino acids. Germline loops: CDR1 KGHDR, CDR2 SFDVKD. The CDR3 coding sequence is TGTGCCACCAGTGAACGCCGGGACAGGGTTCCTCGAGCCAAAAACATTCAGTACTTC. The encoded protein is CATSERRDRVPRAKNIQYF.

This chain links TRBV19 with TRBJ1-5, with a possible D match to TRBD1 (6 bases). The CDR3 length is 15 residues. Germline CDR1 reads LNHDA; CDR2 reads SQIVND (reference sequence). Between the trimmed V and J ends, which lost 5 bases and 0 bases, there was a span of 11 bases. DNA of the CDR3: TGTGCCAGTAGTCCCGGGACATATAGCAATCAGCCCCAGCATTTT. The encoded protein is CASSPGTYSNQPQHF. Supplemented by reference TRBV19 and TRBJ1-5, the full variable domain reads DGGITQSPKYLFRKEGQNVTLSCEQNLNHDAMYWYRQDPGQGLRLIYYSQIVNDFQKGDIAEGYSVSREKKESFPLTVTSAQKNPTAFYLCASSPGTYSNQPQHFGDGTRLSIL.

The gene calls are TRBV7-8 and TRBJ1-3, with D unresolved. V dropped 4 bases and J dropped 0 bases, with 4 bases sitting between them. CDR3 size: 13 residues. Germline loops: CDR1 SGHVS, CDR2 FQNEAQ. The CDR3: CASSSDSGNTIYF. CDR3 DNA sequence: TGTGCCAGCAGCTCCGACTCTGGAAACACCATATATTTT.

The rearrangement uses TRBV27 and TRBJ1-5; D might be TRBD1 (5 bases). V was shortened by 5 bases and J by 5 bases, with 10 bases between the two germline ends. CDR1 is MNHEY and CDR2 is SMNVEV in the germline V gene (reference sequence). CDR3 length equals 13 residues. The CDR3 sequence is CASSMSGYQPQHF. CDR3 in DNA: TGTGCCAGCAGTATGTCAGGGTATCAGCCCCAGCATTTT.